The 17 T cell receptor beta chains presented below share a single source sample, sequenced in a study of spatial heterogeneity in lung cancer. The time point was: sample taken at primary tumor resection. TCRdb called the 5' RACE reads again in MiXCR, with one record for every CDR3 protein. The sample includes about 92,000 distinct CDR3 sequences, about 12% seen only once; the top ten take about two fifths. The sequencing used PBMCs, collected at surgery. These receptors came from a male donor with early-stage non-small cell lung cancer.

This sequence joins TRBV10-3 and TRBJ2-6; TRBD1 agrees at 7 bases. Trimming removed 3 bases from V and 2 bases from J; junction bases left unmatched: 1. Germline CDR1 reads ENHRY; CDR2 reads SYGVKD. The CDR3 runs 15 residues. The CDR3 loop reads CAISDGQAGANVLTF. CDR3 nucleotides: TGTGCCATCAGTGATGGACAGGCTGGGGCCAACGTCCTGACTTTC.

This clonotype was seen many times. The chain recombines TRBV20-1 with TRBJ2-1, with D possibly TRBD2 on 5 matching bases. The length of the CDR3 is 13 residues. The V gene's germline CDR1 is DFQATT and CDR2 SNEGSKA (reference sequence). Trimming cost V 5 bases and J 6 bases, with 14 bases left between them. DNA of the CDR3: TGCAGTGCTGCATTCACGGGAATCAATGAGCAGTTCTTC. This gives the protein CSAAFTGINEQFF.

This clonotype was detected many times. V and J are TRBV10-3 and TRBJ2-7; D remains ambiguous. CDR3 length equals 12 residues. The germline V and J ends were trimmed by 8 bases and 3 bases, with 11 bases remaining between them. CDR1 and CDR2 (germline): ENHRY, SYGVKD. The DNA of the CDR3 is TGTGCCATCGGAGCAGATTACTACGAGCAGTACTTC. Translating it yields CAIGADYYEQYF.

The gene calls are TRBV20-1 and TRBJ1-4; D gene ambiguous. In germline, CDR1 is DFQATT, CDR2 SNEGSKA (reference sequence). This CDR3 spans 12 amino acids. The DNA for the CDR3 is TGCTCTGTAGGACGGATTAATGAAAAACTGTTTTTT. This gives the protein CSVGRINEKLFF.

This clonotype was seen many times. This sequence joins TRBV29-1 and TRBJ1-1; D unresolved. The CDR3 sequence is 12 residues long. Trimming cost V 4 bases and J 2 bases, with 8 bases left between them. From germline, CDR1 is SQVTM and CDR2 ANQGSEA. The CDR3 loop is CSVADVNTEAFF. CDR3 DNA sequence: TGCAGCGTTGCCGACGTAAACACTGAAGCTTTCTTT.

This clonotype has ten or more counts. V usage is TRBV12-3 or TRBV12-4 and J usage is TRBJ2-1; no reliable D call. V lost 6 bases and J lost 12, with 15 bases in between. The CDR3 extends over 12 amino acids. The CDR3 DNA is TGTGCCAGCAGCCGAGACCAGCACGGGCAGTTCTTC. It is translated as CASSRDQHGQFF.

This clonotype was counted a few times. The genes are TRBV20-1 and TRBJ2-2, with 9 bases aligning to TRBD2. After removal of 6 bases from V and 7 bases from J, the junction contained 9 bases not matched to a gene. CDR1 is DFQATT, CDR2 SNEGSKA, per germline (reference sequence). This CDR3 has 14 amino acids. In nucleotides, the CDR3 is TGCAGTGCCGAGGTAGCGGGAGCCATCGGGGAGCTGTTTTTT. Protein sequence: CSAEVAGAIGELFF.

The chain has TRBV13 and TRBJ2-7; 7 nucleotides match TRBD1. The J segment lost 4 bases and the V segment lost 5 bases, leaving 2 bases of the junction unmatched. Per the germline V gene, CDR1 is PRHDT and CDR2 is FYEKMQ (reference sequence). CDR3 size: 12 residues. CDR3 nucleotides: TGTGCCAGCAGCGGCAGGGGGTACGAGCAGTACTTC. This encodes CASSGRGYEQYF. Full variable domain (rest looked up from reference TRBV13 and TRBJ2-7): AAGVIQSPRHLIKEKRETATLKCYPIPRHDTVYWYQQGPGQDPQFLISFYEKMQSDKGSIPDRFSAQQFSDYHSELNMSSLELGDSALYFCASSGRGYEQYFGPGTRLTVT.

This clonotype came up a few times. The chain joins TRBV29-1 to TRBJ2-7, with 14 positions matching TRBD2. The trim removed 7 bases at V and 3 bases at J, leaving 8 bases unmatched. Germline CDR1 reads SQVTM; CDR2 reads ANQGSEA. The CDR3 consists of 15 residues. The CDR3 here is CSAGPGLAGVYEQYF. The CDR3 nucleotides read TGCAGCGCTGGGCCGGGACTAGCGGGAGTCTACGAGCAGTACTTC.

This clonotype was recorded a few times. This sequence joins TRBV29-1 and TRBJ2-3; D gene unclear. CDR3 size: 13 residues. V lost 4 bases and J lost 2, with 10 bases in between. CDR1 is SQVTM, CDR2 ANQGSEA, per germline. CDR3 coding DNA: TGCAGCGTTGGTAAATTATTCACAGATACGCAGTATTTT. It specifies CSVGKLFTDTQYF.

This chain connects TRBV18 to TRBJ2-5, with D possibly being TRBD2 (6 bases). CDR3 size: 15 residues. The germline V and J ends were trimmed by 3 bases and 2 bases, with 13 bases remaining between them. In germline, CDR1 is KGHSH, CDR2 LQKENI. This CDR3 is CASSPLVAAQETQYF. In DNA, the CDR3 is TGTGCCAGCTCACCCCTGGTAGCGGCACAAGAGACCCAGTACTTC.

J is TRBJ2-2 and V is TRBV20-1; no clear D gene. CDR3 length equals 17 residues. Germline V gene data show CDR1 as DFQATT and CDR2 as SNEGSKA (reference sequence). V was trimmed by 0 bases and J by 1 base, leaving 15 bases between them. CDR3 bases: TGCAGTGCTAGAGATCCGTCCGTAGCCGGGAACACCGGGGAGCTGTTTTTT. It is translated as CSARDPSVAGNTGELFF.

This chain joins TRBV7-2 and TRBJ2-2; D might be TRBD1 (5 bases). Germline V CDR1 and CDR2: SGHTA, FQGNSA. The length of the CDR3 is 15 residues. V was trimmed by 1 base and J by 7 bases, leaving 13 bases between them. The CDR3 spells CASSLGTPQGGELFF. CDR3 bases: TGTGCCAGCAGCTTAGGGACCCCGCAGGGCGGGGAGCTGTTTTTT.

V gene TRBV7-2 combines with J gene TRBJ1-2, with D perhaps matching TRBD1 (6 bases). The CDR3 consists of 14 residues. From germline, CDR1 is SGHTA and CDR2 FQGNSA. The germline V and J ends were trimmed by 5 bases and 7 bases, with 17 bases remaining between them. In nucleotides, the CDR3 is TGTGCCAGCAGCGTGGCTGGGGGGCCAGGTGGCTACACCTTC. It is translated as CASSVAGGPGGYTF. The entire variable domain, with the rest obtained from reference TRBV7-2 and TRBJ1-2, is as follows: GAGVSQSPSNKVTEKGKDVELRCDPISGHTALYWYRQSLGQGLEFLIYFQGNSAPDKSGLPSDRFSAERTGGSVSTLTIQRTQQEDSAVYLCASSVAGGPGGYTFGSGTRLTVV.

DNA for the CDR3: TGTGCCAGCTCGAGACTAGCGGACTACGAGCAGTACTTC. The encoded protein is CASSRLADYEQYF. The V and J genes are TRBV6-6 and TRBJ2-7; 9 nucleotides align to TRBD2. Trimming cost V 8 bases and J 3 bases; bases outside gene matches: 5. The CDR3 is 13 residues long. Germline CDR1 MNHNY, CDR2 SVGAGI (reference sequence).

This chain uses TRBV4-3 with TRBJ1-6; D not resolved. The CDR3 totals 16 residues. The germline CDR1 and CDR2 sequences are LGHNA and YSLEER. V was shortened by 6 bases and J by 3 bases, with 15 bases between the two germline ends. CDR3 in amino acids: CASRIRDTDYNSPLHF. The DNA for the CDR3 is TGCGCCAGCAGAATTAGGGATACCGACTATAATTCACCCCTCCACTTT.

The table lists this clonotype with many counts. The chain has TRBV18 and TRBJ2-2, with a possible D match to TRBD1 (6 bases). The CDR3 extends over 15 amino acids. Germline CDR1 is KGHSH and CDR2 is LQKENI. Trimming removed 4 bases from V and 4 bases from J, with 13 bases in between. In nucleotides, the CDR3 is TGTGCCAGCTCACGAGTTCAGGGGAGCACCGGGGAGCTGTTTTTT. As protein: CASSRVQGSTGELFF.